Listed here is a single TCR beta chain. As yet, its antigen is unknown. This specimen comes from a study of identical twins. Whole-study results and caveats: Shared out-of-frame alpha sequences (those common to twins) showed excess low generation probability.

Trimming left V 1 base short and J 10 bases short, with 8 bases between. The CDR3 loop spans 12 amino acids. CDR1 is SEHNR and CDR2 is FQNEAQ in the germline V gene (reference sequence). Template switching added a universal primer site, and cDNA bore unique molecular identifiers. One entry per CDR3 protein results from TCRdb running MiXCR on the 5' RACE reads. The table includes approximately 410,000 distinct CDR3 sequences, 18% detected once. This TCR was sampled from a man over 45 in good health. The specimen was naive T cells sorted from blood. This chain links TRBV7-9 with TRBJ2-1; D is ambiguous. CDR3 DNA: TGTGCCAGCAGCTTAGATGTGGTGGAGCAGTTCTTC. It encodes CASSLDVVEQFF.